The clone carrying this T cell receptor beta chain was observed a few times. Some clones are missing from TCRdb's copy, which holds only in-frame ones; the method was immunoSEQ multiplex PCR. The sample contains around 13,000 clones, approximately 61% of which appear only once. This specimen belongs to a study of neoadjuvant anti-PD-1 for oral cavity cancer. This CDR3 has 14 residues. Trimming shortened V by 4 bases and J by 8 bases, and 15 bases separated the two germline ends. The germline V gene encodes CDR1 LNHDA and CDR2 SQIVND (reference sequence). The sample was PBMCs, taken before nivolumab (anti-PD-1) treatment. The clonotype comes from a person aged 40-85 years with oral cavity squamous cell carcinoma. V is TRBV19 and J is TRBJ2-1; D is possibly TRBD1 or TRBD2 (6 bases each). The CDR3 loop is CASSSGTLGHEQFF. CDR3 in DNA: TGTGCCAGTAGTAGCGGGACACTTGGGCATGAGCAGTTCTTC.